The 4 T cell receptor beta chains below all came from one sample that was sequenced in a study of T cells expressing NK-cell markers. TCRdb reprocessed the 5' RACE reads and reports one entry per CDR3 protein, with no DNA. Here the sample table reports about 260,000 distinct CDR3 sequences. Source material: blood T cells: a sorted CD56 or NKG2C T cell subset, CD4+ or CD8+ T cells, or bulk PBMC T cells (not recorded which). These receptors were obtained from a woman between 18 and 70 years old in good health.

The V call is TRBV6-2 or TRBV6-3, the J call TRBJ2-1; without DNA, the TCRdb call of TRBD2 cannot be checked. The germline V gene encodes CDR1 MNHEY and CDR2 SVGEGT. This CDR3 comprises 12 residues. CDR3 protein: CASSHWTSRQFF.

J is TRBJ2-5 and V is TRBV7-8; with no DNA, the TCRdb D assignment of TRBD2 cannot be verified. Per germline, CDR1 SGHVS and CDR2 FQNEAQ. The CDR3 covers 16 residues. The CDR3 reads CASSLASGGAQETQYF.

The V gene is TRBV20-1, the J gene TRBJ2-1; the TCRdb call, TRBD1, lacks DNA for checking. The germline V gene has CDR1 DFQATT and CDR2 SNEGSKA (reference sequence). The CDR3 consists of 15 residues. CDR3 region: CSAPGRGHSYNEQFF.

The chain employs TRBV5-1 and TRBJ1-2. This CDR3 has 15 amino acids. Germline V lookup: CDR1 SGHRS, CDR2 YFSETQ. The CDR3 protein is CASSWGVTANYGYTF.